Shown below are 2 T cell receptor beta chains from a single sample sequenced in a study of regulatory T cells in long-lasting Graves disease. As to time point: persistent/refractory GD, antithyroid drugs over 5 years with positive TRAb. The authors made the TCR library using RNA they extracted from PBMCs. CDR3 regions were amplified by Arm-PCR using iRepertoire HTBI primers to build TCR beta libraries. TCRdb ran MiXCR on the multiplex PCR reads and lists one entry per CDR3 protein. In the table there are 450,000 or so distinct CDR3 sequences, less than 25% of which are singletons. Sequenced here: peripheral blood mononuclear cells (PBMCs), sampled when the disease was refractory, from a patient treated with antithyroid drugs. These receptors all come from a female donor with Graves disease.

This clonotype was observed many times. The rearrangement links TRBV28 to TRBJ2-5; 8 positions agree with TRBD1. V lost 5 bases and J lost 1; bases outside the gene matches: 3. The CDR3 is 14 amino acids. The germline gives CDR1 MDHEN, CDR2 SYDVKM. The CDR3 protein is CASSRDRPQETQYF. CDR3 DNA sequence: TGTGCCAGCAGTCGGGACAGGCCCCAAGAGACCCAGTACTTC.

V is TRBV20-1 and J is TRBJ1-6; D is unresolved. V was clipped by 0 bases and J by 14 bases, with 20 bases between them. Germline V gene data show CDR1 as DFQATT and CDR2 as SNEGSKA (reference sequence). The CDR3 runs to 15 residues. The CDR3, as DNA: TGCAGTGCTAGAGATGGAGGGTCAACCCCCCTCACCCTCCACTTT. Translation: CSARDGGSTPLTLHF.